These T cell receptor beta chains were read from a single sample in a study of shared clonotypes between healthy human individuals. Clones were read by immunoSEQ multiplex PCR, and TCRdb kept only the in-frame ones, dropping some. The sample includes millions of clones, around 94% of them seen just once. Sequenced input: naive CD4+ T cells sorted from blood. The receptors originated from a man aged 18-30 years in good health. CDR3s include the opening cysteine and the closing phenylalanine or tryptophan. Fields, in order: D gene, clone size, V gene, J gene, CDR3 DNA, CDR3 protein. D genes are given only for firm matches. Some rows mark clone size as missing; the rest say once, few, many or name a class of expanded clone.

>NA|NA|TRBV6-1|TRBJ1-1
TGTGCCAGCAGTGAAGCGTCCGTGGGTCAGCACATGAACACTGAAGCTTTCTTT
CASSEASVGQHMNTEAFF
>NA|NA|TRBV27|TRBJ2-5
TGTGCCAGCCGTCTAGCAGGGGAGGAGACCCAGTACTTC
CASRLAGEETQYF
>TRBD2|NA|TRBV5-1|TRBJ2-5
TGCGCCAGCAGCTCCCCCCCGACTAGCGGGAGTTATCAAGAGACCCAGTACTTC
CASSSPPTSGSYQETQYF
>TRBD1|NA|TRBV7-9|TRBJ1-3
TGTGCCAGCGGACAGGGGAGAGGTGACACCATATATTTT
CASGQGRGDTIYF
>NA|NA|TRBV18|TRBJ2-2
TGTGCCAGCTCACCACCTATCCGGGAGCTGTTTTTT
CASSPPIRELFF
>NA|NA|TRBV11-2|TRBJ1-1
TGTGCCAGCAGGGACTGGAAATTGGGGGATCCAGGGACTGAAGCTTTCTTT
CASRDWKLGDPGTEAFF
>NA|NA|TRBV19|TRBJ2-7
TGTGCCAGTAGGAAGGACAGAGCCTACGAGCAGTACTTC
CASRKDRAYEQYF
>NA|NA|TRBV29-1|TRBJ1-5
TGCAGCGTTAGTGGACAGTTTAGCAATCAGCCTCAGCATTTT
CSVSGQFSNQPQHF
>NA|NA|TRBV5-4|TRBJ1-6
TGTGCCAGCAGCGCGGACGGTATCCCGAGCTCCTATAATTCACCCCTCCACTTT
CASSADGIPSSYNSPLHF
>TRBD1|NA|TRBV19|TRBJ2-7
TGTGCCAGTAGTTCGGGACAGGGATACGAGCAGTACTTC
CASSSGQGYEQYF
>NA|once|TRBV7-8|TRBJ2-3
TGTGCCAGCAGCTTAGGCTCTAGTAAAATGACAGATACGCAGTATTTT
CASSLGSSKMTDTQYF
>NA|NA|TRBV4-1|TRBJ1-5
TGCGCCAGCAGCCAAGTTAGGGGGGCGAAGGGCAATCAGCCCCAGCATTTT
CASSQVRGAKGNQPQHF
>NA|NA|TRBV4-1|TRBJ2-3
TGCGCCAGCAGCCAAGATGTCCCGGGGACAGATACGCAGTATTTT
CASSQDVPGTDTQYF
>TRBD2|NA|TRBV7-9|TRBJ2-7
TGTGCCAGCAGCTTAGTACTAGCGGACTCCTACGAGCAGTACTTC
CASSLVLADSYEQYF
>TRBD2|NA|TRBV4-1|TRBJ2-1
TGCGCCAGCAGCCAAGCAACGTGGACGGATAAGCGGGAGTGGTACAATGAGCAGTTCTTC
CASSQATWTDKREWYNEQFF
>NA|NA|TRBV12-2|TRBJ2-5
TGTGCAAGTCGCTTAGTAGCGGGACTAGTGGAGACCCAGTACTTC
CASRLVAGLVETQYF
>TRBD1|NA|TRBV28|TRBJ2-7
TGTGCCAGCAGTTTTGGTGACAGGGCCTACGAGCAGTACTTC
CASSFGDRAYEQYF
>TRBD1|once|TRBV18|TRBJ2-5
TGTGCCAGCTCACCAACAGGACAGGTGTTCGTCCAAGAGACCCAGTACTTC
CASSPTGQVFVQETQYF
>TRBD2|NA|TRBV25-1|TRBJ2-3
TGTGCCAGCAGTCAACTAGCGGGGGACCATACGCAGTATTTT
CASSQLAGDHTQYF
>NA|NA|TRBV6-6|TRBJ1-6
TGTGCCAGCAGCCCCAAAAGGGGCAGGGATTCACCCCTCCACTTT
CASSPKRGRDSPLHF
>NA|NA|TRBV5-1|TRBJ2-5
TGCGCCAGCACCGACGGAGGGGGCGGGGAGACCCAGTACTTC
CASTDGGGGETQYF
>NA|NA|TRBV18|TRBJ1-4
TGTGCCAGCTCACCACCTAACAGTGGGCTGATGAAAAAACTGTTTTTT
CASSPPNSGLMKKLFF
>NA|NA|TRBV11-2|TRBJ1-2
TGTGCCAGCAGCCCAAGGGAGGGCCCCTATGGCTACACCTTC
CASSPREGPYGYTF
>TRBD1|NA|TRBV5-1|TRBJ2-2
TGCGCCACCGCGGAGGGACAGGAGAACACCGGGGAGCTGTTTTTT
CATAEGQENTGELFF
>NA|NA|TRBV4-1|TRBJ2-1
TGCGCCAGCAGCCCCTGGACGAGCGGCCAATCCAGCTCCTACAATGAGCAGTTCTTC
CASSPWTSGQSSSYNEQFF
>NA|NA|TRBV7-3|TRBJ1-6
TGTGCCAGCAGCTCGCCTGCATTCTCCCTCCACTTT
CASSSPAFSLHF
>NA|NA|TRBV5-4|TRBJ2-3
TGTGCCAGCAGCTCGGGTGGCCAAACGGCAGGGTTCCTCACAGATACGCAGTATTTT
CASSSGGQTAGFLTDTQYF
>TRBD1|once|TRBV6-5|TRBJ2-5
TGTGCCAGCAGTTACTCGACAGGGTTTGAGACCCAGTACTTC
CASSYSTGFETQYF
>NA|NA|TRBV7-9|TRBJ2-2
TGTGCCAGCAGCCTCACCCTGGGGACAACCGGGGAGCTGTTTTTT
CASSLTLGTTGELFF
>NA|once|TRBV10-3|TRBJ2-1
TGTGCCATCACTGGTCTAGTGGACAATGAGCAGTTCTTC
CAITGLVDNEQFF
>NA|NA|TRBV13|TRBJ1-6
TGTGCCAGCAGCTCCGGGGGGGGGAATTCACCCCTCCACTTT
CASSSGGGNSPLHF
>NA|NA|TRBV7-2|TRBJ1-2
TGTGCCAGCAGCTTATTCACGGGCTACACCTTC
CASSLFTGYTF
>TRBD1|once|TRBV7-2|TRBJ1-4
TGTGCCAGCAGCTTAGGAGACAGGGGTAATGAAAAACTGTTTTTT
CASSLGDRGNEKLFF
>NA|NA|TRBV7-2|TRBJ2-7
TGTGCCAGCAGCGCTTACGTAGGAAAGGCCGGCGAGCAGTACTTC
CASSAYVGKAGEQYF
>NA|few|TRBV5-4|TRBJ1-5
TGTGCCAGCAGCTTGGATCGGCAGCCCCAGCATTTT
CASSLDRQPQHF
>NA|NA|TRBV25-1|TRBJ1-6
TGTGCCAGCAGTGAATCCCCACTGACTAGCTCCTATAATTCACCCCTCCACTTT
CASSESPLTSSYNSPLHF
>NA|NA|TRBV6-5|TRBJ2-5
TGTGCCAGCAGTTACCAGGCTATTCAGTACTTC
CASSYQAIQYF
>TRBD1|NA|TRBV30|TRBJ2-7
TGTGCCCGGATTGGACAGGGGGGCTACGAGCAGTACTTC
CARIGQGGYEQYF
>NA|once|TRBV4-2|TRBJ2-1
TGTGCCAGCAGCCCAAACAGGGCTGAGCAGTTCTTC
CASSPNRAEQFF
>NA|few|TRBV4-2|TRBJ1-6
TGTGCCAGCAGCCAAGCGTCCAATTCACCCCTCCACTTT
CASSQASNSPLHF
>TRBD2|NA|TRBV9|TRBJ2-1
TGTGCCAGCAGCGTAGGTAGCGGGAGGGCTCGGGAGCAGTTCTTC
CASSVGSGRAREQFF
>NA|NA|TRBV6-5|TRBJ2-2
TGTGCCAGCAGCCCCCGGGTCGGTCCCACCGGGGAGCTGTTTTTT
CASSPRVGPTGELFF
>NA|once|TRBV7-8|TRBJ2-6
TGTGCCAGCAGTCGGGGTGCGGGACGGGCATCTGGGGCCAACGTCCTGACTTTC
CASSRGAGRASGANVLTF
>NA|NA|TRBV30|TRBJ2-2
TGTGCCGGCCCCAAAACTACAGCGAACACCGGGGAGCTGTTTTTT
CAGPKTTANTGELFF
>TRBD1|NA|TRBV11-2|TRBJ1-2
TGTGCCAGCAGCACCACGGGACAGCTCTACTATGATGGCTACACCTTC
CASSTTGQLYYDGYTF
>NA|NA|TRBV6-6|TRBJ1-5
TGTGCCAGCAGTTCCGGTCTCCTCGGCAGCCAGCCCCAGCATTTT
CASSSGLLGSQPQHF
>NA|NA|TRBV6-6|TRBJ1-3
TGTGCCAGCCGAGCCTCTGGAAACACCATATATTTT
CASRASGNTIYF
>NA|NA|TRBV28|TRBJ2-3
TGTGCCAGCAGTTTACTGGGGCAGAGTCGAGATACGCAGTATTTT
CASSLLGQSRDTQYF
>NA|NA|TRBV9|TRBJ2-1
TGTGCCAGCAGCATCGGACAGAATGAGCAGTTCTTC
CASSIGQNEQFF
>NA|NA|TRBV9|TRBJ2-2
TGTGCCAGCAGCGCCGCCGGGACGGGGAACACCGGGGAGCTGTTTTTT
CASSAAGTGNTGELFF
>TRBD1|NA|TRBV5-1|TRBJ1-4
TGCGCCAGCAGCACCCGGGACAGGGGAGGGAAAACTAATGAAAAACTGTTTTTT
CASSTRDRGGKTNEKLFF
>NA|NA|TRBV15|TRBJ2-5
TGTGCCACCAGCCCAATAAGAGCGGAGACCCAGTACTTC
CATSPIRAETQYF
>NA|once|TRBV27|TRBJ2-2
TGTGCCAGCAGACCACCTCAGAACACCGGGGAGCTGTTTTTT
CASRPPQNTGELFF
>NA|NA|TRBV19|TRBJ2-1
TGTGCCAGTACCCCTCGGGGCCAGGGAAGGAACAATGAGCAGTTCTTC
CASTPRGQGRNNEQFF
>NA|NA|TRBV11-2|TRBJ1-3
TGTGCCAGCAGCTTATCCGGCGGAAACTCTGGAAACACCATATATTTT
CASSLSGGNSGNTIYF
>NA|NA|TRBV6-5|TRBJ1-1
TGTGCCAGCAGTTACTCGACTCAGAACACTGAAGCTTTCTTT
CASSYSTQNTEAFF
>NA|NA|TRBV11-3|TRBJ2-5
TGTGCCAGCAGCTTAAACGGGGGGCCAGAGACCCAGTACTTC
CASSLNGGPETQYF
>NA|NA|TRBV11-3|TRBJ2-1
TGTGCCAGCAGCCCTCGGGGGCCGTTCAATGAGCAGTTCTTC
CASSPRGPFNEQFF
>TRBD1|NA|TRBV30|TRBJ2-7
TGTGCCTGGATGGGACAGGGGTACGAGCAGTACTTC
CAWMGQGYEQYF